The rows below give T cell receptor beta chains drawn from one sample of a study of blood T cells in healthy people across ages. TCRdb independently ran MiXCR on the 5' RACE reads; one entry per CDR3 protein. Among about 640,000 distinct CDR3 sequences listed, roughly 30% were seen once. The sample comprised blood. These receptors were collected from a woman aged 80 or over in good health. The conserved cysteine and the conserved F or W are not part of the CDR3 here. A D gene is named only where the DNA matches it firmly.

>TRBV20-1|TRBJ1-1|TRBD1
SARASGTGDTEAF
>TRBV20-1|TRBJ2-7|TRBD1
SARRTGVYEQY
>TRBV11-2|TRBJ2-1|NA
ASSLVVSEQF
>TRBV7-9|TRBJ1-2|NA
ASSHTRRGANYGYT
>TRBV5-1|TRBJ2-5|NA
ASRTQEQETQY
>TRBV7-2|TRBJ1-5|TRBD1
ASSLGRGQNQPQH
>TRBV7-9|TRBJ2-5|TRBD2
ASSLGRTSGQETQY
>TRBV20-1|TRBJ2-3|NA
SAQGTVTDTQY
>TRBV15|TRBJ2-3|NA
ATSRDREGATDTQY
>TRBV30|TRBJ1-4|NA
AWIRGGTNEKLF